The 26 T cell receptor beta chains given below trace back to one sample, sequenced in a study of cytomegalovirus exposure and HLA in healthy donors. Measured with immunoSEQ multiplex PCR; TCRdb has only the in-frame clones, and not every one. The table has 82,000 or so clones, around 95% seen once; the top ten hold approximately 0.69%. Source material: PBMCs. The receptor set was obtained from a woman aged 18-29 years in good health and CMV-seronegative.

The chain recombines TRBV5-5 with TRBJ2-7; 11 bases agree with TRBD2. Germline V lookup: CDR1 SGHKS, CDR2 YYEKEE (reference sequence). CDR3 length: 16 amino acids. Trimming took 1 base from V and 0 from J; bases not matched to a gene: 3. The CDR3 sequence: CASSLTGTSGSYEQYF. The CDR3 nucleotides read TGTGCCAGCAGCTTGACAGGGACTAGCGGCTCCTACGAGCAGTACTTC.

V usage is TRBV6-4 and J usage is TRBJ2-5, with D possibly TRBD1 on 5 matching bases. Germline loops: CDR1 MRHNA, CDR2 SNTAGT. This CDR3 region has 13 residues. V was trimmed by 4 bases and J by 4 bases, leaving 10 bases between them. CDR3 sequence: CASSAQGGETQYF. The CDR3 DNA is TGTGCCAGCAGTGCTCAGGGTGGAGAGACCCAGTACTTC.

The chain employs TRBV5-1 and TRBJ1-3; maybe TRBD1 (5 bases). Germline lookup yields CDR1 SGHRS and CDR2 YFSETQ. The CDR3 runs 14 residues. V dropped 7 bases and J dropped 0 bases, with 11 bases sitting between them. CDR3 coding DNA: TGCGCCAGCGCGGGGGGGTCCTCTGGAAACACCATATATTTT. The encoded protein is CASAGGSSGNTIYF.

The chain links TRBV27 to TRBJ1-5; 8 bases map to TRBD1. This CDR3 spans 15 amino acids. Losses at the gene ends were 3 bases for V and 7 bases for J; bases not matched to a gene: 8. The germline V gene encodes CDR1 MNHEY and CDR2 SMNVEV (reference sequence). CDR3 region: CASSLDQGASQPQHF. Here the CDR3 DNA reads TGTGCCAGCAGTTTGGATCAGGGGGCGAGCCAGCCCCAGCATTTT.

The chain uses TRBV6-5 and TRBJ2-1; D possibly corresponds to TRBD1 (7 bases). The ends were cut back, 4 bases at V and 4 bases at J, with 14 bases in the middle. Germline CDR1 and CDR2: MNHEY and SVGAGI. The CDR3 length is 15 residues. The DNA for the CDR3 is TGTGCCAGCAGTTTGACCCAGGGGGGATACAATGAGCAGTTCTTC. Protein product: CASSLTQGGYNEQFF.

This clone was detected only a few times. This chain links TRBV27 with TRBJ2-7; D gene unclear. CDR3 length: 18 amino acids. V lost 3 bases and J 3 bases, leaving 24 bases between the germline ends. Germline values: CDR1 MNHEY, CDR2 SMNVEV (reference sequence). The CDR3 loop is CASSFAPPHSYLFYEQYF. The CDR3, as DNA: TGTGCCAGCAGTTTTGCCCCCCCCCACAGTTACCTTTTCTACGAGCAGTACTTC.

The V gene is TRBV18, the J gene TRBJ1-1; D gene uncertain. This CDR3 has 13 residues. Germline loops: CDR1 KGHSH, CDR2 LQKENI. V lost 0 bases, J lost 3 bases, and 5 bases lay in between. The CDR3 DNA reads TGTGCCAGCTCACCACCGTCATACACTGAAGCTTTCTTT. Its protein product is CASSPPSYTEAFF. The variable domain in full, completed from reference TRBV18 and TRBJ1-1, reads NAGVMQNPRHLVRRRGQEARLRCSPMKGHSHVYWYRQLPEEGLKFMVYLQKENIIDESGMPKERFSAEFPKEGPSILRIQQVVRGDSAAYFCASSPPSYTEAFFGQGTRLTVV.

The chain combines TRBV27 with TRBJ1-2, with D possibly matching TRBD1 (6 bases). The CDR3 is made up of 15 amino acids. Germline-derived CDR1 and CDR2 are MNHEY and SMNVEV (reference sequence). Trimming took 5 bases from V and 5 from J, leaving 18 bases between them. CDR3 DNA: TGTGCCAGCAGTCAGAACAGGGCATCAGGATATGGCTACACCTTC. As protein: CASSQNRASGYGYTF.

The genes are TRBV6-6 and TRBJ2-1, with 8 bases matching TRBD2. CDR1 MNHNY and CDR2 SVGAGI come from the germline V gene (reference sequence). The ends lost 3 bases at V and 9 bases at J; junction bases unmatched: 10. The CDR3 covers 15 residues. CDR3 DNA sequence: TGTGCCAGCAGTTATGTAGCGGGACCCCTGGGTGAGCAGTTCTTC. Residues: CASSYVAGPLGEQFF.

V is TRBV6-6 and J is TRBJ1-2, with D possibly TRBD1 on 6 matching bases. V was clipped by 2 bases and J by 8 bases, with 12 bases between them. This CDR3 is built from 13 residues. Looked up from germline, CDR1 is MNHNY and CDR2 is SVGAGI (reference sequence). The CDR3 reads CASSYGTGLGYTF. CDR3 DNA sequence: TGTGCCAGCAGTTACGGTACAGGGTTGGGCTACACCTTC.

This chain connects TRBV7-2 to TRBJ1-1, with D unclear. The V end was cut by 6 bases, the J end by 6 bases, with 14 bases between. This CDR3 comprises 13 residues. In germline, CDR1 is SGHTA, CDR2 FQGNSA. The CDR3 DNA follows: TGTGCCAGCAGTCGAGAGGGAATGGCTGAAGCTTTCTTT. Translated: CASSREGMAEAFF.

V and J are TRBV11-3 and TRBJ2-1; the match to TRBD1 covers 8 bases. Trimming took 4 bases from V and 2 from J; bases not matched to a gene: 4. CDR1 is SGHNT, CDR2 YENEEA, per germline. This CDR3 is 15 amino acids long. DNA for the CDR3: TGTGCCAGCAGCTCCGGACAGGGCACCTACAATGAGCAGTTCTTC. Its translation: CASSSGQGTYNEQFF.

This chain links TRBV5-6 with TRBJ2-6, with 8 bases matching TRBD1. The CDR3 is 19 amino acids. CDR1 and CDR2 (germline): SGHDT, YYEEEE. The ends lost 4 bases at V and 0 bases at J; junction bases unmatched: 12. In nucleotides, the CDR3 is TGTGCCAGCAGCAATACTCTCCAGGGGGCCCCCTCTGGGGCCAACGTCCTGACTTTC. It encodes CASSNTLQGAPSGANVLTF.

This chain uses TRBV18 with TRBJ2-5; 7 bases are shared with TRBD1. Germline values: CDR1 KGHSH, CDR2 LQKENI. The CDR3 length is 13 residues. The V and J ends lost 5 bases and 3 bases, in that order; junction bases with no gene match: 3. The CDR3 bases are TGTGCCAGCTCAAGGGACAGAGAAGAGACCCAGTACTTC. Translating it yields CASSRDREETQYF.

CDR3 in DNA: TGTGCCAGCAGCTTGAACAGGTTTACTGAAGCTTTCTTT. Protein: CASSLNRFTEAFF. The chain uses TRBV7-2 and TRBJ1-1, with D perhaps TRBD1 (5 bases). The V gene's germline CDR1 is SGHTA and CDR2 FQGNSA. CDR3 length: 13 amino acids. V was cut by 3 bases and J by 5 bases, with 10 bases left in between.

This chain links TRBV18 with TRBJ2-1; 9 bases agree with TRBD2. CDR3 length: 19 amino acids. J gave up 1 base and V 3 bases, and 13 bases lay outside the gene matches. Germline V gene sequence: CDR1 KGHSH, CDR2 LQKENI. The CDR3 nucleotides are TGTGCCAGCTCACCGGGAGGTGCTAGCGGGAAGGTTTCCTACAATGAGCAGTTCTTC. Translation: CASSPGGASGKVSYNEQFF.

The rearrangement links TRBV6-1 to TRBJ2-3; possibly TRBD1 for D (5 bases). The germline V gene encodes CDR1 MNHNS and CDR2 SASEGT. V was clipped by 1 base and J by 3 bases, with 8 bases between them. This CDR3 has 14 residues. The CDR3 DNA reads as TGTGCCAGCAGTGAAGTTCAGGGTACAGATACGCAGTATTTT. Residues: CASSEVQGTDTQYF.

This rearrangement joins TRBV13 to TRBJ2-7; weak D call: TRBD2 (6 bases). The CDR3 is 11 amino acids. V lost 9 bases and J 4 bases, leaving 10 bases between the germline ends. Per the germline V gene, CDR1 is PRHDT and CDR2 is FYEKMQ (reference sequence). The CDR3 DNA sequence: TGTGCCAGTGGGCGGGGTTACGAGCAGTACTTC. Protein sequence: CASGRGYEQYF.

V and J are TRBV6-1 and TRBJ1-1; 9 bases line up with TRBD1. Germline V gene lookup returns CDR1 MNHNS and CDR2 SASEGT. The junction had 4 bases not matched to a gene; V was cut back by 6 bases and J by 2 bases. This CDR3 contains 14 residues. The CDR3: CASSATGGNTEAFF. As DNA, the CDR3 is TGTGCCAGCAGCGCTACAGGGGGCAACACTGAAGCTTTCTTT.

The chain carries TRBV6-1 and TRBJ1-5; D gene unclear. The CDR3 spans 13 residues. V dropped 6 bases and J dropped 0 bases, with 6 bases sitting between them. The germline V gene encodes CDR1 MNHNS and CDR2 SASEGT. CDR3 bases: TGTGCCAGCAGGCCCTATAGCAATCAGCCCCAGCATTTT. It translates to CASRPYSNQPQHF.

The chain joins TRBV4-1 to TRBJ2-2; no definite D call. CDR1 is MGHRA and CDR2 is YSYEKL in the germline V gene. The CDR3 contains 16 residues. Trimming left V 4 bases short and J 3 bases short, with 15 bases between. CDR3 sequence (DNA): TGCGCCAGCAGCCGCGTACCGGCAGGTGACACCGGGGAGCTGTTTTTT. Its protein product is CASSRVPAGDTGELFF.

J is TRBJ2-7 and V is TRBV7-2; TRBD2 aligns across 11 bases. V lost 5 bases and J lost 6; bases outside the gene matches: 9. Germline V gives CDR1 SGHTA, CDR2 FQGNSA. The CDR3 is 15 amino acids. CDR3 amino acids: CASSASLAGVFEQYF. As DNA, the CDR3 is TGTGCCAGCAGCGCCTCACTAGCGGGAGTGTTCGAGCAGTACTTC.

This chain connects TRBV29-1 to TRBJ2-1, with D maybe TRBD2 (6 bases). Looked up from germline, CDR1 is SQVTM and CDR2 is ANQGSEA. CDR3 length: 15 residues. Trimming removed 1 base at V and 8 bases at J, with 18 bases between. The CDR3 DNA sequence: TGCAGCGTTGAAGGGACTAACTCCGGTGCGGATGAGCAGTTCTTC. It encodes CSVEGTNSGADEQFF.

The chain is built from TRBV28 and TRBJ1-4, with TRBD1 identical over 12 bases. Germline V gene sequence: CDR1 MDHEN, CDR2 SYDVKM. CDR3 length: 19 amino acids. Losses at the gene ends were 6 bases for V and 3 bases for J; bases not matched to a gene: 14. The CDR3 protein is CASRNPTGTGGSSNEKLFF. The CDR3 nucleotides read TGTGCCAGCAGAAATCCGACCGGGACAGGGGGCTCATCTAATGAAAAACTGTTTTTT. Full variable domain (rest looked up from reference TRBV28 and TRBJ1-4): DVKVTQSSRYLVKRTGEKVFLECVQDMDHENMFWYRQDPGLGLRLIYFSYDVKMKEKGDIPEGYSVSREKKERFSLILESASTNQTSMYLCASRNPTGTGGSSNEKLFFGSGTQLSVL.

The chain recombines TRBV11-2 with TRBJ2-7, with D possibly TRBD1 on 6 matching bases. Trimming shortened V by 4 bases and J by 0 bases, and 16 bases separated the two germline ends. This CDR3 is 16 amino acids long. Germline V gene sequence: CDR1 SGHAT, CDR2 FQNNGV. CDR3: CASSSPGTPPSYEQYF. CDR3 DNA sequence: TGTGCCAGCAGCTCCCCAGGGACACCACCCTCCTACGAGCAGTACTTC.

V and J are TRBV27 and TRBJ2-1; 8 nucleotides line up with TRBD2. The germline V gene encodes CDR1 MNHEY and CDR2 SMNVEV (reference sequence). Trimming removed 1 base from V and 8 bases from J; junction bases left unmatched: 13. The CDR3 loop spans 17 amino acids. CDR3 loop: CASSLFGREVPSDEQFF. In DNA form, the CDR3 reads TGTGCCAGCAGTTTATTCGGGCGGGAGGTCCCTAGCGATGAGCAGTTCTTC.